The rows below give T cell receptor beta chains drawn from one sample of a study of identical twins. TCRdb reprocessed the 5' RACE reads with MiXCR, giving one entry per CDR3 protein. Of about 330,000 distinct CDR3 sequences in the sample, over 9% were seen once. This same sample was also part of a study on yellow fever vaccine responses in identical twins.

Sequenced input: CD8+ T cells sorted from blood. These receptors came from a woman younger than 35 in good health. CDR3s include the opening cysteine and the closing phenylalanine or tryptophan. The order of the fields is D gene, V gene, J gene, clone size, CDR3 length, CDR3 protein, CDR3 DNA. D genes are given only for firm matches. Clone size is shown for a subset of rows, as once, few, many or a class of expanded clone.

NA	TRBV2	TRBJ2-3	few	14	CASYARQNTDTQYF	TGTGCCAGCTACGCTAGGCAGAACACAGATACGCAGTATTTT
NA	TRBV12-3/TRBV12-4	TRBJ2-6	many	17	CASSSPQWSSGANVLTF	TGTGCCAGCAGTTCACCCCAGTGGAGCTCTGGGGCCAACGTCCTGACTTTC
TRBD2	TRBV10-1	TRBJ2-7	few	14	CASSARTSYHEQYF	TGCGCCAGCAGTGCAAGGACTAGCTACCACGAGCAGTACTTC
TRBD1	TRBV5-1	TRBJ2-1	few	14	CASRGTGGIDEQFF	TGCGCCAGCAGAGGGACAGGAGGTATAGATGAGCAGTTCTTC
NA	TRBV28	TRBJ1-1	NA	17	CASSLLSPGGPNTEAFF	TGTGCCAGCAGTCTCCTTTCGCCCGGGGGCCCAAACACTGAAGCTTTCTTT
TRBD2	TRBV6-1	TRBJ2-1	few	15	CASTWTSATYNEQFF	TGTGCCAGCACCTGGACTAGCGCAACCTACAATGAGCAGTTCTTC
TRBD1	TRBV27	TRBJ2-5	NA	15	CASSLRQGPLETQYF	TGTGCCAGCAGCCTAAGACAGGGTCCTTTGGAGACCCAGTACTTC
NA	TRBV10-3	TRBJ2-1	NA	16	CAISESMESSYNEQFF	TGTGCCATCAGTGAGTCGATGGAGAGCTCCTACAATGAGCAGTTCTTC
TRBD1	TRBV2	TRBJ2-7	few	15	CASSRSPGTGNEQYF	TGTGCCAGCAGCCGAAGTCCCGGGACAGGGAACGAGCAGTACTTC
TRBD2	TRBV5-1	TRBJ2-1	NA	16	CASSRGTSGSNNEQFF	TGCGCCAGCAGCAGGGGGACTAGCGGGAGCAACAATGAGCAGTTCTTC
NA	TRBV13	TRBJ2-3	NA	13	CASSLTGPPPQYF	TGTGCCAGCAGCCTCACGGGACCGCCACCGCAGTATTTT
NA	TRBV28	TRBJ2-7	NA	15	CASSIRGFSSYEQYF	TGTGCCAGCAGCATCCGGGGGTTTAGCTCCTACGAGCAGTACTTC
TRBD2	TRBV2	TRBJ2-7	NA	18	CASSEPVTSGIVGYEQYF	TGTGCCAGCAGTGAACCGGTGACTAGCGGGATTGTAGGCTACGAGCAGTACTTC